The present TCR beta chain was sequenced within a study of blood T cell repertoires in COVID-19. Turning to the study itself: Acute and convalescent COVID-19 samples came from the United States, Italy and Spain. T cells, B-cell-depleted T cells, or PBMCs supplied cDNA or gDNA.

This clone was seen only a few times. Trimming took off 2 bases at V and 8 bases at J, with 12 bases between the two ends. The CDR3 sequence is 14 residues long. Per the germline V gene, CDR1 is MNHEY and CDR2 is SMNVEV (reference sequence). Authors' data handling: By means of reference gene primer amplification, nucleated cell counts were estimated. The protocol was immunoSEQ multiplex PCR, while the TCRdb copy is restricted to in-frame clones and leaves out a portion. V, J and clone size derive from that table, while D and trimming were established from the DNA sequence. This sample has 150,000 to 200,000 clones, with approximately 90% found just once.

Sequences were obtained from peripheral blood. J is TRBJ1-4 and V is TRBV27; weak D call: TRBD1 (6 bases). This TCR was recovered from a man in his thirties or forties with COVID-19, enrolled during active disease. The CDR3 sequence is CASSLGQRGEKLFF. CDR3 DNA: TGTGCCAGCAGTTTAGGACAGCGAGGGGAAAAACTGTTTTTT. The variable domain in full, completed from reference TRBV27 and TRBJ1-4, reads EAQVTQNPRYLITVTGKKLTVTCSQNMNHEYMSWYRQDPGLGLRQIYYSMNVEVTDKGDVPEGYKVSRKEKRNFPLILESPSPNQTSLYFCASSLGQRGEKLFFGSGTQLSVL.